These T cell receptor beta chains were read from a single sample in a study of T cell repertoires in cytomegalovirus infection. MiXCR was run by TCRdb on the reads, yielding one entry per CDR3 protein. The sample includes some 590,000 distinct CDR3 sequences, roughly 43% seen only once; the top ten take 48%. Their recognized antigens are unknown. The material sequenced was cultured PBMCs, taken from culture after CMV antigen stimulation. The receptors here all came from a human donor in good health (CMV status not recorded). Some clones in this sample may be carry-over from other donors' samples. CDR3s include the opening cysteine and the closing phenylalanine or tryptophan. Fields, in order: clone size, V gene, D gene, J gene, CDR3 DNA, CDR3 protein. A D gene is named only where the DNA matches it firmly. Expanded clones get a size class; other rows say once, few or many, or leave the size out.

.	TRBV2	TRBD1	TRBJ2-2	TGTGCCAGCAGTGACAGGGGGCGCGTCACCGGGGAGCTGTTTTTT	CASSDRGRVTGELFF
.	TRBV9	.	TRBJ1-2	TGTGCCAGCAAGATAGACACAGGAGATAACTATGGCTACACCTTC	CASKIDTGDNYGYTF
.	TRBV28	TRBD1	TRBJ2-5	TGTGCCAGCAGTTTATGGGGACAGATGCGAGAGACCCAGTACTTC	CASSLWGQMRETQYF
.	TRBV7-2	TRBD1	TRBJ2-2	TGTGCCAGCAGCACCTACGGGACAGGCACCGGGGAGCTGTTTTTT	CASSTYGTGTGELFF
.	TRBV20-1	TRBD2	TRBJ2-7	TGCAGTGCTAGGACTAGCGGGTCTTTCGAGCAGTACTTC	CSARTSGSFEQYF
.	TRBV15	.	TRBJ2-5	TGTGCCACCAGCAGAGATTATACCCAGTACTTC	CATSRDYTQYF
.	TRBV4-1	.	TRBJ2-5	TGCGCCAGCTCCCGGGAGAGACGTGGCCAAGAGACCCAGTACTTC	CASSRERRGQETQYF
once	TRBV6-8	.	TRBJ1-2	TGTGCCAGCAGTTACTCGAGGAGGGAGGGAACTGGTGGCTACACCTTC	CASSYSRREGTGGYTF
.	TRBV7-2	.	TRBJ2-1	TGTGCCAGCAGCTTAGACGCTGAGGGTGAGCAGTTCTTC	CASSLDAEGEQFF
.	TRBV7-9	.	TRBJ2-7	TGTGCCAGCAGCGGTCTCCTCTACGAGCAGTACTTC	CASSGLLYEQYF
few	TRBV7-2	TRBD2	TRBJ2-3	TGTGCCAGCAGTTCCTGGGCGGGAGGAGATACGCAGTATTTT	CASSSWAGGDTQYF
.	TRBV6-6	.	TRBJ2-3	TGTGCCAGCAGTTACTCTACCTCTAGCACAGATACGCAGTATTTT	CASSYSTSSTDTQYF
few	TRBV6-6	TRBD2	TRBJ2-1	TGTGCCAGCATCTTAGCGGGAGCGTTGTACAATGAGCAGTTCTTC	CASILAGALYNEQFF
few	TRBV7-2	TRBD1	TRBJ1-2	TGTGCCAGTGACTCGGGACAGGGCCTGGGCTACACCTTC	CASDSGQGLGYTF
many	TRBV7-8	.	TRBJ1-1	TGTGCCAGCCTCGGGTTGGACACTGAAGCTTTCTTT	CASLGLDTEAFF
.	TRBV12-5	TRBD1	TRBJ2-1	TGTGCTAGTGGTTTGGTGCTGGACAGGGGAAGTAATGAGCAGTTCTTC	CASGLVLDRGSNEQFF
.	TRBV20-1	.	TRBJ2-7	TGCAGTGCTAGAGTGGACACGGCCTACGAGCAGTACTTC	CSARVDTAYEQYF
.	TRBV12-3/TRBV12-4	TRBD2	TRBJ2-1	TGTGCCAGCAGTTTAGCTAGCGGGGGTGCATATGAGCAGTTCTTC	CASSLASGGAYEQFF
.	TRBV7-2	TRBD1	TRBJ2-7	TGTGCCAGCAGCTTGGGACAGGGGGGCCCTGCCGGGCAGTACTTC	CASSLGQGGPAGQYF
few	TRBV28	.	TRBJ2-1	TGTGCCAGCAGTTTATTCCAGGGGCCCTACAATGAGCAGTTCTTC	CASSLFQGPYNEQFF
.	TRBV7-2	.	TRBJ1-2	TGTGCCAGCAGCTTTGCCAGTAACTATGGCTACACCTTC	CASSFASNYGYTF
few	TRBV27	TRBD1	TRBJ2-7	TGTGCCAGCAGAAAGGACAGGGTCGCCTACGAGCAGTACTTC	CASRKDRVAYEQYF
.	TRBV7-2	TRBD2	TRBJ2-1	TGTGCCAGCAGCTCGAGCGGGACCGTTGAGCAGTTCTTC	CASSSSGTVEQFF
.	TRBV20-1	.	TRBJ1-4	TGCAGTGCTAGAGGGACCGAAGTCGAAAAACTGTTTTTT	CSARGTEVEKLFF
.	TRBV20-1	.	TRBJ2-1	TGCAGTGCTAGTTTTGGGGCTACGGATGAGCAGTTCTTC	CSASFGATDEQFF
.	TRBV20-1	.	TRBJ2-5	TGCAGTGCTAGAGTAGGTGGGAGGCCACCAATAGTTGGCGGGGAGACCCAGTACTTC	CSARVGGRPPIVGGETQYF
.	TRBV18	.	TRBJ1-2	TGTGCCAGCTCACCATCCCGGGGGGCAGGTGGCTACACCTTC	CASSPSRGAGGYTF
once	TRBV12-5	.	TRBJ2-7	TGTGCTAGTGGTCGGGACTCGCTCGGGGAGCAGTACTTC	CASGRDSLGEQYF
few	TRBV4-1	.	TRBJ1-5	TGCGCCAGCAGCCAAGATCTACGCTTACAGCCCCAGCATTTT	CASSQDLRLQPQHF
few	TRBV7-9	.	TRBJ2-7	TGTGCCAGCAGCTTAGGTTCTGGGGACGGCTACGAGCAGTACTTC	CASSLGSGDGYEQYF
.	TRBV7-2	TRBD2	TRBJ2-3	TGTGCCAGCAGCTACCAGATTAGCGGGAGCGGAGATACGCAGTATTTT	CASSYQISGSGDTQYF
.	TRBV7-2	.	TRBJ2-7	TGTGCCAGCAGCCGAAACCAGGGCTACGAGCAGTACTTC	CASSRNQGYEQYF
.	TRBV7-2	.	TRBJ1-2	TGTGCCAGCAGCTTAGCTCGACAGTCCTATGGCTACACCTTC	CASSLARQSYGYTF
.	TRBV2	.	TRBJ1-1	TGTGCCAGCAGGAGAGAGGGGCGGCTTGGGGCTGAAGCTTTCTTT	CASRREGRLGAEAFF
.	TRBV2	TRBD2	TRBJ2-3	TGTGCCAGCAGGTACGAGGCGGGGGCAGATACGCAGTATTTT	CASRYEAGADTQYF
.	TRBV7-6	.	TRBJ1-1	TGTGCCAGCCCGGGCCCCCTGAACACTGAAGCTTTCTTT	CASPGPLNTEAFF
few	TRBV7-8	TRBD2	TRBJ2-1	TGTGCCAGCAGCCAAGGGGACTACACCTACAATGAGCAGTTCTTC	CASSQGDYTYNEQFF
.	TRBV20-1	.	TRBJ1-5	TGCAGTGCTAGGGCCAGCGAGTCCTTTCAGCCCCAGCATTTT	CSARASESFQPQHF
.	TRBV9	.	TRBJ2-1	TGTGCCAGCACCCCGGGAGCTAGCGAATACAATGAGCAGTTCTTC	CASTPGASEYNEQFF
few	TRBV19	.	TRBJ2-3	TGTGCCAGTAGTATCGGCGACCAAGACACAGATACGCAGTATTTT	CASSIGDQDTDTQYF
.	TRBV2	.	TRBJ2-7	TGTGCCAGCAGTGAAATGGGGTCTGGCTACGAGCAGTACTTC	CASSEMGSGYEQYF